This is a list of T cell receptor beta chains from one sample in a study of blood T cell repertoires in COVID-19. Profiling relied on immunoSEQ multiplex PCR, and the TCRdb table lists in-frame clones only, not all of them. This table holds about 15,000 clones, 88% found once. Sequencing was carried out using peripheral blood. The source of these receptors is a human donor in a cohort sampled during active COVID-19. CDR3s include the opening cysteine and the closing phenylalanine or tryptophan. D genes are given only for firm matches. Only some rows state a clone size, as once, few, many or a class for expanded clones.

v_gene: TRBV14; j_gene: TRBJ2-7; d_gene: TRBD2; abundance: few; CDR3aa: CASSARTSGRGLGEQYF; CDR3nt: TGTGCCAGCAGCGCTAGGACTAGCGGGAGAGGTCTTGGCGAGCAGTACTTC
v_gene: TRBV14; j_gene: TRBJ1-3; d_gene: .; abundance: .; CDR3aa: CASSQEIGRSGNTIYF; CDR3nt: TGTGCCAGCAGCCAAGAGATCGGGAGATCGGGAAACACCATATATTTT
v_gene: TRBV19; j_gene: TRBJ2-7; d_gene: TRBD2; abundance: .; CDR3aa: CASSISGTSETLGYEQYF; CDR3nt: TGTGCCAGTAGTATCTCCGGGACTAGCGAAACGTTGGGCTACGAGCAGTACTTC
v_gene: TRBV6-5; j_gene: TRBJ1-6; d_gene: .; abundance: .; CDR3aa: CASSAGLYSPLHF; CDR3nt: TGTGCCAGCAGCGCAGGGCTATATTCACCCCTCCACTTT
v_gene: TRBV2; j_gene: TRBJ1-2; d_gene: TRBD1; abundance: .; CDR3aa: CAIYRQGINYGYTF; CDR3nt: TGTGCCATCTACCGACAGGGAATTAACTATGGCTACACCTTC
v_gene: TRBV6-2/TRBV6-3; j_gene: TRBJ2-7; d_gene: TRBD2; abundance: .; CDR3aa: CASSRPGIAGDEQYF; CDR3nt: TGTGCCAGCAGTAGACCGGGGATAGCGGGAGACGAGCAGTACTTC
v_gene: TRBV9; j_gene: TRBJ2-7; d_gene: .; abundance: .; CDR3aa: CASTPRDGSSYEQYF; CDR3nt: TGTGCCAGCACCCCCCGGGACGGGAGCTCCTACGAGCAGTACTTC
v_gene: TRBV27; j_gene: TRBJ2-7; d_gene: TRBD1; abundance: .; CDR3aa: CASSLSRTGSLEQYF; CDR3nt: TGTGCCAGCAGTTTATCTAGGACAGGTTCCCTCGAGCAGTACTTC
v_gene: TRBV5-4; j_gene: TRBJ1-2; d_gene: TRBD1; abundance: .; CDR3aa: CASSRTGGQGYTF; CDR3nt: TGTGCCAGCAGCCGTACAGGGGGCCAAGGCTACACCTTC
v_gene: TRBV5-4; j_gene: TRBJ1-2; d_gene: .; abundance: .; CDR3aa: CASSPVHRGMGNYGYTF; CDR3nt: TGTGCCAGCAGCCCTGTCCATCGGGGGATGGGTAACTATGGCTACACCTTC
v_gene: TRBV7-8; j_gene: TRBJ2-2; d_gene: TRBD1; abundance: .; CDR3aa: CASSYNRDRANTGELFF; CDR3nt: TGTGCCAGCAGTTACAACCGGGACAGGGCCAACACCGGGGAGCTGTTTTTT
v_gene: TRBV18; j_gene: TRBJ1-1; d_gene: .; abundance: .; CDR3aa: CASSPQDIYTEAFF; CDR3nt: TGTGCCAGCTCACCACAGGACATCTACACTGAAGCTTTCTTT
v_gene: TRBV5-1; j_gene: TRBJ2-2; d_gene: .; abundance: .; CDR3aa: CASSLRTENTGELFF; CDR3nt: TGCGCCAGCAGCCTACGGACTGAGAACACCGGGGAGCTGTTTTTT
v_gene: TRBV28; j_gene: TRBJ1-1; d_gene: TRBD1; abundance: .; CDR3aa: CASRLLGTGSSNTEAFF; CDR3nt: TGTGCCAGCCGCCTTTTGGGGACAGGGAGCTCGAACACTGAAGCTTTCTTT
v_gene: TRBV2; j_gene: TRBJ2-2; d_gene: TRBD2; abundance: .; CDR3aa: CASSGSGRASGELFF; CDR3nt: TGTGCCAGCAGTGGGAGCGGGAGGGCCTCCGGGGAGCTGTTTTTT
v_gene: TRBV15; j_gene: TRBJ2-2; d_gene: TRBD2; abundance: .; CDR3aa: CATSRETSAGELFF; CDR3nt: TGTGCCACCAGCAGAGAAACTAGCGCCGGGGAGCTGTTTTTT
v_gene: TRBV13; j_gene: TRBJ2-1; d_gene: TRBD2; abundance: .; CDR3aa: CASSPGTSGTYEQFF; CDR3nt: TGTGCCAGCAGCCCCGGGACTAGCGGGACCTATGAGCAGTTCTTC
v_gene: TRBV28; j_gene: TRBJ1-2; d_gene: TRBD1; abundance: .; CDR3aa: CASLDRGSWGYGYTF; CDR3nt: TGTGCCAGCCTTGACAGGGGAAGCTGGGGCTATGGCTACACCTTC
v_gene: TRBV15; j_gene: TRBJ2-7; d_gene: .; abundance: .; CDR3aa: CATSLKVAASYEQYF; CDR3nt: TGTGCCACCAGTCTTAAGGTAGCGGCCTCCTACGAGCAGTACTTC
v_gene: TRBV9; j_gene: TRBJ2-3; d_gene: TRBD1; abundance: few; CDR3aa: CASSAAYRGDTQYF; CDR3nt: TGTGCCAGCAGCGCGGCCTACAGGGGAGATACGCAGTATTTT
v_gene: TRBV5-8; j_gene: TRBJ2-7; d_gene: .; abundance: .; CDR3aa: CASSLVGQGLYEQYF; CDR3nt: TGTGCCAGCAGCTTGGTGGGGCAGGGCCTATACGAGCAGTACTTC
v_gene: TRBV7-8; j_gene: TRBJ1-3; d_gene: .; abundance: .; CDR3aa: CASSLRLDGNTIYF; CDR3nt: TGTGCCAGCAGCTTGCGATTAGATGGAAACACCATATATTTT
v_gene: TRBV15; j_gene: TRBJ2-2; d_gene: TRBD2; abundance: .; CDR3aa: CATLSGAAGELFF; CDR3nt: TGTGCCACTCTTAGCGGGGCGGCCGGGGAGCTGTTTTTT
v_gene: TRBV5-6; j_gene: TRBJ2-7; d_gene: .; abundance: .; CDR3aa: CASSLNRVYEQYF; CDR3nt: TGTGCCAGCAGCTTGAACAGGGTCTACGAGCAGTACTTC
v_gene: TRBV4-1; j_gene: TRBJ2-2; d_gene: .; abundance: .; CDR3aa: CASSRQITGELFF; CDR3nt: TGCGCCAGCAGCAGACAGATCACCGGGGAGCTGTTTTTT
v_gene: TRBV5-1; j_gene: TRBJ2-1; d_gene: .; abundance: .; CDR3aa: CASSLVVGSFNEQFF; CDR3nt: TGCGCCAGCAGCTTGGTTGTCGGGAGCTTTAATGAGCAGTTCTTC
v_gene: TRBV5-1; j_gene: TRBJ2-1; d_gene: .; abundance: .; CDR3aa: CASSLGQPSNNEQFF; CDR3nt: TGCGCCAGCAGCTTGGGACAGCCTTCTAACAATGAGCAGTTCTTC
v_gene: TRBV11-1; j_gene: TRBJ2-2; d_gene: .; abundance: .; CDR3aa: CASSYGETATGELFF; CDR3nt: TGTGCCAGCAGCTACGGGGAAACAGCCACCGGGGAGCTGTTTTTT
v_gene: TRBV7-2; j_gene: TRBJ2-7; d_gene: .; abundance: .; CDR3aa: CASSLGGQRPYEQYF; CDR3nt: TGTGCCAGCAGCTTGGGGGGACAGCGGCCCTACGAGCAGTACTTC
v_gene: TRBV2; j_gene: TRBJ1-1; d_gene: TRBD1; abundance: .; CDR3aa: CASSVGQGNTEAFF; CDR3nt: TGTGCCAGCAGTGTGGGACAGGGGAACACTGAAGCTTTCTTT
v_gene: TRBV11-3; j_gene: TRBJ2-1; d_gene: TRBD2; abundance: .; CDR3aa: CASSLRGGLAGGPKYNEQFF; CDR3nt: TGTGCCAGCAGCTTACGTGGGGGACTAGCGGGAGGGCCTAAATACAATGAGCAGTTCTTC
v_gene: TRBV7-9; j_gene: TRBJ2-7; d_gene: TRBD1; abundance: once; CDR3aa: CASSKNRDSRGEQYF; CDR3nt: TGTGCCAGCAGCAAGAATAGGGACAGCCGGGGCGAGCAGTACTTC
v_gene: TRBV6-2/TRBV6-3; j_gene: TRBJ2-1; d_gene: TRBD2; abundance: .; CDR3aa: CASSYTSGIYNEQFF; CDR3nt: TGTGCCAGCAGTTACACTAGCGGGATCTACAATGAGCAGTTCTTC
v_gene: TRBV5-5; j_gene: TRBJ1-5; d_gene: TRBD1; abundance: few; CDR3aa: CASSWGTGNQPQHF; CDR3nt: TGTGCCAGCAGCTGGGGGACAGGCAATCAGCCCCAGCATTTT
v_gene: TRBV6-6; j_gene: TRBJ2-3; d_gene: .; abundance: .; CDR3aa: CASSYGSGPRADTQYF; CDR3nt: TGTGCCAGCAGTTATGGGAGTGGCCCAAGGGCAGATACGCAGTATTTT
v_gene: TRBV28; j_gene: TRBJ1-5; d_gene: .; abundance: .; CDR3aa: CASRPTGRGNQPQHF; CDR3nt: TGTGCCAGCAGACCGACCGGGAGGGGCAATCAGCCCCAGCATTTT
v_gene: TRBV6-5; j_gene: TRBJ1-1; d_gene: .; abundance: .; CDR3aa: CASRREGNTEAFF; CDR3nt: TGTGCCAGCAGACGTGAGGGGAACACTGAAGCTTTCTTT
v_gene: TRBV28; j_gene: TRBJ1-1; d_gene: TRBD1; abundance: .; CDR3aa: CASIRDRGRNTEAFF; CDR3nt: TGTGCCAGCATCCGGGACAGGGGGAGGAACACTGAAGCTTTCTTT
v_gene: TRBV4-1; j_gene: TRBJ1-3; d_gene: .; abundance: .; CDR3aa: CASSQGTRTRASGNTIYF; CDR3nt: TGCGCCAGCAGCCAAGGGACCAGAACCAGGGCGTCTGGAAACACCATATATTTT
v_gene: TRBV19; j_gene: TRBJ1-5; d_gene: .; abundance: .; CDR3aa: CASRGGNQPQHF; CDR3nt: TGTGCCAGTAGGGGCGGCAATCAGCCCCAGCATTTT
v_gene: TRBV6-5; j_gene: TRBJ2-2; d_gene: .; abundance: .; CDR3aa: CASSYSWDTAGELFF; CDR3nt: TGTGCCAGCAGTTACTCGTGGGACACGGCTGGGGAGCTGTTTTTT
v_gene: TRBV12-3/TRBV12-4; j_gene: TRBJ1-3; d_gene: TRBD1; abundance: .; CDR3aa: CASRGQGEHTIYF; CDR3nt: TGTGCCAGCAGGGGACAGGGGGAACACACCATATATTTT
v_gene: TRBV7-2; j_gene: TRBJ1-6; d_gene: .; abundance: .; CDR3aa: CASSFQGGNSPLHF; CDR3nt: TGTGCCAGCAGCTTTCAGGGAGGGAATTCACCCCTCCACTTT
v_gene: TRBV5-1; j_gene: TRBJ2-1; d_gene: .; abundance: .; CDR3aa: CASCRTVHDEQFF; CDR3nt: TGCGCCAGTTGCCGCACGGTGCACGATGAGCAGTTCTTC
v_gene: TRBV6-5; j_gene: TRBJ1-5; d_gene: .; abundance: .; CDR3aa: CASSSGRGFFQPQHF; CDR3nt: TGTGCCAGCAGTTCCGGACGAGGGTTCTTCCAGCCCCAGCATTTT
v_gene: TRBV7-8; j_gene: TRBJ1-5; d_gene: .; abundance: .; CDR3aa: CASSFSGVYGNQPQHF; CDR3nt: TGTGCCAGCAGCTTTTCAGGGGTTTATGGCAATCAGCCCCAGCATTTT
v_gene: TRBV5-6; j_gene: TRBJ2-5; d_gene: .; abundance: .; CDR3aa: CASSLFGQAGETQYF; CDR3nt: TGTGCCAGCAGCTTGTTTGGCCAAGCGGGAGAGACCCAGTACTTC
v_gene: TRBV2; j_gene: TRBJ2-7; d_gene: .; abundance: .; CDR3aa: CASSAQGRGPYEQYF; CDR3nt: TGTGCCAGCAGTGCACAGGGTAGGGGTCCCTACGAGCAGTACTTC
v_gene: TRBV27; j_gene: TRBJ2-5; d_gene: .; abundance: once; CDR3aa: CASSLWAGPLQETQYF; CDR3nt: TGTGCCAGCAGTTTATGGGCAGGGCCCCTACAAGAGACCCAGTACTTC
v_gene: TRBV28; j_gene: TRBJ2-1; d_gene: TRBD2; abundance: .; CDR3aa: CASGLAGLLTPSYNEQFF; CDR3nt: TGTGCCAGCGGGCTAGCGGGGCTACTCACCCCCTCATACAATGAGCAGTTCTTC
v_gene: TRBV18; j_gene: TRBJ1-5; d_gene: .; abundance: .; CDR3aa: CASSPGVGGFSNQPQHF; CDR3nt: TGTGCCAGCTCACCAGGGGTAGGAGGTTTTAGCAATCAGCCCCAGCATTTT
v_gene: TRBV11-2; j_gene: TRBJ2-7; d_gene: .; abundance: .; CDR3aa: CASSTQLAGAGEQYF; CDR3nt: TGTGCCAGCAGCACCCAGCTGGCGGGGGCTGGCGAGCAGTACTTC
v_gene: TRBV10-3; j_gene: TRBJ2-3; d_gene: TRBD2; abundance: .; CDR3aa: CAIGVLPTSGVTDTQYF; CDR3nt: TGTGCCATCGGAGTACTACCAACTAGCGGTGTAACAGATACGCAGTATTTT
v_gene: TRBV15; j_gene: TRBJ1-4; d_gene: TRBD1; abundance: .; CDR3aa: CATSRDGRGDEKLFF; CDR3nt: TGTGCCACCAGCAGAGACGGCAGGGGGGATGAAAAACTGTTTTTT
v_gene: TRBV2; j_gene: TRBJ1-6; d_gene: .; abundance: .; CDR3aa: CATRRTVNNSPLHF; CDR3nt: TGTGCGACCAGACGGACAGTCAATAATTCACCCCTCCACTTT